This T cell receptor (beta chain) was found in a study of identical twins. Findings and limits, study-wide: Excess sharing between twins was weaker in beta out-of-frame sequences. The authors noted that invariant MAIT and iNKT cells could partly confound zero-insertion analyses.

This clonotype was detected ten times or more. Its antigen remains unknown. Looked up from germline, CDR1 is SGHRS and CDR2 is YFSETQ. CDR3 length: 12 residues. V lost 0 bases and J 3 bases, leaving 4 bases between the germline ends. Template switching added a universal primer site; cDNA carried unique molecular identifiers. TCRdb reprocessed the 5' RACE reads with MiXCR, giving one entry per CDR3 protein. Of under 250,000 distinct CDR3 sequences in the sample, roughly 13% were seen once. In addition, the sample was reused for a study of yellow fever vaccine responses in identical twins.

This clonotype originated in a woman aged 18-29 years in good health. The chain uses TRBV5-1 and TRBJ2-7; D remains ambiguous. Sequencing was carried out using memory (CD45RO+) T cells sorted from blood. The CDR3 sequence is CASSLDGYEQYF. The CDR3 region has the DNA TGCGCCAGCAGCTTGGATGGCTACGAGCAGTACTTC. Using reference TRBV5-1 and TRBJ2-7 for the parts outside the CDR3, the full variable domain is KAGVTQTPRYLIKTRGQQVTLSCSPISGHRSVSWYQQTPGQGLQFLFEYFSETQRNKGNFPGRFSGRQFSNSRSEMNVSTLELGDSALYLCASSLDGYEQYFGPGTRLTVT.